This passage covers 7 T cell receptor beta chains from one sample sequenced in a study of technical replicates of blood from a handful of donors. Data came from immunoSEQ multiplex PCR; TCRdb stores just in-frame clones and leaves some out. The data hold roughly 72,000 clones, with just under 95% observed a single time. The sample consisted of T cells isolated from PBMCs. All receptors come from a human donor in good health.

The CDR3 nucleotides read TGTGCCAGCAGTCTAATCCTAGAGACAGCCGGGAACACTGAAGCTTTCTTT. Its protein is CASSLILETAGNTEAFF. The chain uses TRBV28 and TRBJ1-1; perhaps TRBD1 as D (5 bases). Trimming stripped 5 bases from V and 1 base from J, with 20 bases between. Per germline, CDR1 MDHEN and CDR2 SYDVKM. This CDR3 is 17 amino acids long.

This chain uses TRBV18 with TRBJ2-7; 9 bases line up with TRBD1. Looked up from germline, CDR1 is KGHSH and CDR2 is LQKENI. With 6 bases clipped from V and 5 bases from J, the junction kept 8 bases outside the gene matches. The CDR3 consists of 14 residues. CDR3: CASSEGQGSNEQYF. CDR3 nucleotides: TGTGCCAGCTCGGAAGGACAGGGGAGTAACGAGCAGTACTTC. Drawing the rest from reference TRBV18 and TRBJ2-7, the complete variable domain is NAGVMQNPRHLVRRRGQEARLRCSPMKGHSHVYWYRQLPEEGLKFMVYLQKENIIDESGMPKERFSAEFPKEGPSILRIQQVVRGDSAAYFCASSEGQGSNEQYFGPGTRLTVT.

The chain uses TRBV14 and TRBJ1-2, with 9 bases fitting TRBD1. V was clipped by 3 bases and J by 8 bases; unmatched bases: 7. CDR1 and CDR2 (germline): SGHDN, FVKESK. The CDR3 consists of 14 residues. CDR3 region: CASSQGQGFRGYTF. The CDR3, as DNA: TGTGCCAGCAGCCAGGGACAGGGATTCCGCGGCTACACCTTC. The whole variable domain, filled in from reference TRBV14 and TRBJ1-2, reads EAGVTQFPSHSVIEKGQTVTLRCDPISGHDNLYWYRRVMGKEIKFLLHFVKESKQDESGMPNNRFLAERTGGTYSTLKVQPAELEDSGVYFCASSQGQGFRGYTFGSGTRLTVV.

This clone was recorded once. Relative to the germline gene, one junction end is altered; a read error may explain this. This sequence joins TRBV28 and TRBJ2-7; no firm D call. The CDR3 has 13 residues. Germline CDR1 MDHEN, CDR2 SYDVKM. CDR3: CASSLLDVGAPSF. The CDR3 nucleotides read TGTGCCAGCAGTCTTCTTGATGTAGGAGCCCCCAGCTTC.

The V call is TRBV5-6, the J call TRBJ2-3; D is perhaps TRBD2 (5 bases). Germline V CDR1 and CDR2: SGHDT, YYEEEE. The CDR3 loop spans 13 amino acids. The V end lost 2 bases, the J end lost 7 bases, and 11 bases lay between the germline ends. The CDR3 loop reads CASSFSYGNTQYF. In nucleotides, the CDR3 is TGTGCCAGCAGCTTTTCTTACGGGAATACGCAGTATTTT.

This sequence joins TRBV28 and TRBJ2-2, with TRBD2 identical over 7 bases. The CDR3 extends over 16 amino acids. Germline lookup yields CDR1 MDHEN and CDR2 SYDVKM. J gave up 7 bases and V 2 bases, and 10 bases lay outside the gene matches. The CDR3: CASSLRWRESFGELFF. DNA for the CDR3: TGTGCCAGCAGTTTACGGTGGCGGGAGTCATTCGGGGAGCTGTTTTTT.

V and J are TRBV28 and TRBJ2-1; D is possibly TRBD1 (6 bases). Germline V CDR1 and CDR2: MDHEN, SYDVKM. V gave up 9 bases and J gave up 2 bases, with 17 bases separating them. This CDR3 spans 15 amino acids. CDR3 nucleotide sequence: TGTGCCAGTAACCGGGACAAGGAGGCCTACAATGAGCAGTTCTTC. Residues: CASNRDKEAYNEQFF.